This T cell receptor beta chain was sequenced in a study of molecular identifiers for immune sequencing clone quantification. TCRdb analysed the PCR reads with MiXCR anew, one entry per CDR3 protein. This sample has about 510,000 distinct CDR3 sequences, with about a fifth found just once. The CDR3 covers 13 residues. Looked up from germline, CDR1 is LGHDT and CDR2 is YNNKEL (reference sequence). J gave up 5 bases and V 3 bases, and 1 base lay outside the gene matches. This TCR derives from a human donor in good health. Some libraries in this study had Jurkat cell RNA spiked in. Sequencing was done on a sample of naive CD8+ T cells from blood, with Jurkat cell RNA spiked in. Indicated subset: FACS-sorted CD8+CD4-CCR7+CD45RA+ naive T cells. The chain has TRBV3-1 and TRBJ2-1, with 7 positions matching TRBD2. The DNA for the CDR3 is TGTGCCAGCAGCCACGCGGGGGACAATGAGCAGTTCTTC. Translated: CASSHAGDNEQFF.